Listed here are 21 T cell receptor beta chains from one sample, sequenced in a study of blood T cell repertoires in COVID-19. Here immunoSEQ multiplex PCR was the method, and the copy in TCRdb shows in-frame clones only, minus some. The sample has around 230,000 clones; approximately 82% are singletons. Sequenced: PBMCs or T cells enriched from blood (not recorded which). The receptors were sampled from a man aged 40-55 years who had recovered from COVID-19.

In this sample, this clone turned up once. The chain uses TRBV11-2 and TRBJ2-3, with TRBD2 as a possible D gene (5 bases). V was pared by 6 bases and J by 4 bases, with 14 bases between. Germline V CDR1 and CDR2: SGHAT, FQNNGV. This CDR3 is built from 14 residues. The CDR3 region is CASRITGSPDTQYF. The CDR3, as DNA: TGTGCCAGCAGGATAACTGGGAGCCCAGATACGCAGTATTTT. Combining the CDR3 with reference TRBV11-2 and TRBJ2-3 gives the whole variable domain EAGVAQSPRYKIIEKRQSVAFWCNPISGHATLYWYQQILGQGPKLLIQFQNNGVVDDSQLPKDRFSAERLKGVDSTLKIQPAKLEDSAVYLCASRITGSPDTQYFGPGTRLTVL.

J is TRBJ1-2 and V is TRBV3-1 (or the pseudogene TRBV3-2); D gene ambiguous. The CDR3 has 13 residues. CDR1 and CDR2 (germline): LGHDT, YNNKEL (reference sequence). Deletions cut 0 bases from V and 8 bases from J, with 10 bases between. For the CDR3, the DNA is TGTGCCAGCAGCCAAGAAGTGGGCAGGGGCTACACCTTC. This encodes CASSQEVGRGYTF.

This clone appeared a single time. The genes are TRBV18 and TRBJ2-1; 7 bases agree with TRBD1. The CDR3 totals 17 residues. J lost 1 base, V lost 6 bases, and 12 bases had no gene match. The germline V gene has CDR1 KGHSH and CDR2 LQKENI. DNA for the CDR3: TGTGCCAGCTCCCAGAAAGGGGGCGCTGCGTCCTACAATGAGCAGTTCTTC. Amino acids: CASSQKGGAASYNEQFF.

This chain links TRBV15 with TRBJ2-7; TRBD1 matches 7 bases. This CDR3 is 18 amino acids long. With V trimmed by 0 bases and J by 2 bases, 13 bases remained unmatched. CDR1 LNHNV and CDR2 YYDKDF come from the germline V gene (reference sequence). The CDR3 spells CATSRDPPTGATTYEQYF. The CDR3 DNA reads TGTGCCACCAGCAGAGACCCACCCACAGGGGCCACTACCTACGAGCAGTACTTC.

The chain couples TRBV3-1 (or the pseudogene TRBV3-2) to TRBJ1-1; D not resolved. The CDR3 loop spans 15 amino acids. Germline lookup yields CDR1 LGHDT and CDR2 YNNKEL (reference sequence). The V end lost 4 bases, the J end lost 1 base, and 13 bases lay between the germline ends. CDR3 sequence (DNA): TGTGCCAGCAGCCCTGCGGGTCGCCGGAACACTGAAGCTTTCTTT. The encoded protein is CASSPAGRRNTEAFF.

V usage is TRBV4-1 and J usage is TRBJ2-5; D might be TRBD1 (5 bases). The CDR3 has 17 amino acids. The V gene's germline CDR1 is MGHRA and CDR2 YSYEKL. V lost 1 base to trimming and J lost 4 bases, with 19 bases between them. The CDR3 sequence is CASSQGAPTGQLETQYF. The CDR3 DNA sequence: TGCGCCAGCAGCCAAGGAGCCCCAACAGGCCAGTTAGAGACCCAGTACTTC.

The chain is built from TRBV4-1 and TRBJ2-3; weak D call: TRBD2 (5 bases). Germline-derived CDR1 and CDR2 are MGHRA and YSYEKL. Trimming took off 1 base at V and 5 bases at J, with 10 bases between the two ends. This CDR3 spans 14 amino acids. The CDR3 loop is CASSQVGVVDTQYF. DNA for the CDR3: TGCGCCAGCAGCCAAGTGGGAGTGGTAGATACGCAGTATTTT.

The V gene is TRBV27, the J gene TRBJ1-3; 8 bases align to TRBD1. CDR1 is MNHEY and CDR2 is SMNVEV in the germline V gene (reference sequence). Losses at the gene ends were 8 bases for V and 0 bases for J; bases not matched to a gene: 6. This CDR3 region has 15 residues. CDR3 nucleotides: TGTGCCAGCGGGAGACAGGGGTCCTCTGGAAACACCATATATTTT. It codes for CASGRQGSSGNTIYF.

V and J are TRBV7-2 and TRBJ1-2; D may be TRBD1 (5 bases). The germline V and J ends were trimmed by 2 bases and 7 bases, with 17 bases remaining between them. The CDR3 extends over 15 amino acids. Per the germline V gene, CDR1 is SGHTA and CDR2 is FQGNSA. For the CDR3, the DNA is TGTGCCAGCAGCTTATGGTCTGGGGGGGAGACTGGCTACACCTTC. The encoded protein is CASSLWSGGETGYTF.

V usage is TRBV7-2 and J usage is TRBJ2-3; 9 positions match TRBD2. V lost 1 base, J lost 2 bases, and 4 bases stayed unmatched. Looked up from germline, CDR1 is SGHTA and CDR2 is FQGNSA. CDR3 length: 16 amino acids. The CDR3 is CASSLVGTSYTDTQYF. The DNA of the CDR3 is TGTGCCAGCAGCTTAGTTGGGACTAGCTACACAGATACGCAGTATTTT.

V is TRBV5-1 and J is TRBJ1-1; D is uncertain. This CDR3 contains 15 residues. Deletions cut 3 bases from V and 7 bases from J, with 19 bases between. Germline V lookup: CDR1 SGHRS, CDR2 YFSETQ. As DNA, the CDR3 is TGCGCCAGCAGCTCAATGACACCCTCGCGAGTTGAAGCTTTCTTT. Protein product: CASSSMTPSRVEAFF. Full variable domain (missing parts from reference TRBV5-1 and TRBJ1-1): KAGVTQTPRYLIKTRGQQVTLSCSPISGHRSVSWYQQTPGQGLQFLFEYFSETQRNKGNFPGRFSGRQFSNSRSEMNVSTLELGDSALYLCASSSMTPSRVEAFFGQGTRLTVV.

CDR3 coding DNA: TGCGCCAGCAGCCAAGAAGCGGCGCGGGCCTATGGCTACACCTTC. Translated, it gives CASSQEAARAYGYTF. J is TRBJ1-2 and V is TRBV4-1; D gene ambiguous. The CDR3 is 15 residues long. Germline-derived CDR1 and CDR2 are MGHRA and YSYEKL. V was pared by 0 bases and J by 4 bases, with 12 bases between.

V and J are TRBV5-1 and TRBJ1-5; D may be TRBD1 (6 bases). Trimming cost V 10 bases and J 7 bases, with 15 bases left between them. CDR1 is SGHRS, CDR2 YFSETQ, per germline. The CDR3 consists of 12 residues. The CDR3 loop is CAGSDSPQPQHF. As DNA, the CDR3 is TGCGCCGGCTCGGACAGTCCCCAGCCCCAGCATTTT.

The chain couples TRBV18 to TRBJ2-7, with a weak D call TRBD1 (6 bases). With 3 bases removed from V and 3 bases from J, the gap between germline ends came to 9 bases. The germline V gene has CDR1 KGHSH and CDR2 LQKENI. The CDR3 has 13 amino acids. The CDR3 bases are TGTGCCAGCTCACCCGGGACACACTACGAGCAGTACTTC. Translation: CASSPGTHYEQYF. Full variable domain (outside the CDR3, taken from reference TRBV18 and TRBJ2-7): NAGVMQNPRHLVRRRGQEARLRCSPMKGHSHVYWYRQLPEEGLKFMVYLQKENIIDESGMPKERFSAEFPKEGPSILRIQQVVRGDSAAYFCASSPGTHYEQYFGPGTRLTVT.

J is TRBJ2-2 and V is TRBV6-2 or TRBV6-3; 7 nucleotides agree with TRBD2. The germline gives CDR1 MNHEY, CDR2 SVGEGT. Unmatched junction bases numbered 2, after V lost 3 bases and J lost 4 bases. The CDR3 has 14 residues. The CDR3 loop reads CASSYGGVTGELFF. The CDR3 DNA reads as TGTGCCAGCAGTTATGGGGGGGTCACCGGGGAGCTGTTTTTT.

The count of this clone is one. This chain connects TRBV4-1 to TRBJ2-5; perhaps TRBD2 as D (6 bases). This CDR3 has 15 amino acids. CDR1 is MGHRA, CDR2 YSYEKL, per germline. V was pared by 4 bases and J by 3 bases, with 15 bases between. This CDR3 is CASSLSGTSEETQYF. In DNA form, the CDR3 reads TGCGCCAGCAGCCTTTCCGGGACTTCCGAAGAGACCCAGTACTTC.

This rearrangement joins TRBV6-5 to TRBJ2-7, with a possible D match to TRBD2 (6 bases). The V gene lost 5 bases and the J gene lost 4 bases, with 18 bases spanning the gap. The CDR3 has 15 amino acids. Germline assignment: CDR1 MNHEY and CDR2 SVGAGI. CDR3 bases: TGTGCCAGCAGTCTTATCGAGCGGGTAGGATACGAGCAGTACTTC. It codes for CASSLIERVGYEQYF.

The CDR3 DNA reads TGTGCCACCAGTGAACCGGGACTAGCGAGCACAGATACGCAGTATTTT. It encodes CATSEPGLASTDTQYF. The genes are TRBV24-1 and TRBJ2-3; 10 bases line up with TRBD2. The CDR3 is 16 residues long. CDR1 is KGHDR and CDR2 is SFDVKD in the germline V gene. V lost 4 bases, J lost 0 bases, and 3 bases stayed unmatched.

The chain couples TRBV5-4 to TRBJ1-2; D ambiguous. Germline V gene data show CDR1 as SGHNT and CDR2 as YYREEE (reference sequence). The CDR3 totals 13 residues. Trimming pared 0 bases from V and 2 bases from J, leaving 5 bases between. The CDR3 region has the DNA TGTGCCAGCAGCTTGGGCGGGAACTATGGCTACACCTTC. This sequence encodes CASSLGGNYGYTF. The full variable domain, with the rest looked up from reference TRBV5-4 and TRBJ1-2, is ETGVTQSPTHLIKTRGQQVTLRCSSQSGHNTVSWYQQALGQGPQFIFQYYREEENGRGNFPPRFSGLQFPNYSSELNVNALELDDSALYLCASSLGGNYGYTFGSGTRLTVV.

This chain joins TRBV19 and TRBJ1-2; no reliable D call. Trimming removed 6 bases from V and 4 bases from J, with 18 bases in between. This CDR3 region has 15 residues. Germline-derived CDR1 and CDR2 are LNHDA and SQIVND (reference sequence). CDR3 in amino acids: CASSPPGEGSYGYTF. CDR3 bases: TGTGCCAGTAGCCCTCCCGGTGAAGGGAGCTATGGCTACACCTTC.

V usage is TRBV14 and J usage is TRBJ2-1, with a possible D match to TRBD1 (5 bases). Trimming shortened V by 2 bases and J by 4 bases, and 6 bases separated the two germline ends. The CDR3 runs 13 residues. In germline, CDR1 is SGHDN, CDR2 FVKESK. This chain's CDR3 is CASSQQGYNEQFF. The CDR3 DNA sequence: TGTGCCAGCAGCCAACAGGGATACAATGAGCAGTTCTTC.